The 5 T cell receptor beta chains below come from one sample, sequenced in a study of blood T cell repertoires in COVID-19 (dated by TCRdb to the early 2020s). Library creation used the immunoSEQ multiplex PCR assay. Not all clones reach the TCRdb copy of this immuneACCESS table, which keeps in-frame sequences only. Checked studies attribute under half of the gap to unresolved V genes and leave the rest unexplained. The sample table shows roughly 80,000 clones, and 87% are seen once. The top ten constitute roughly 5% of the sample. Sequencing used peripheral blood. Receptor source: an elderly woman with active or convalescent COVID-19.

This clone was found a few times. The V gene is TRBV6-5, the J gene TRBJ2-1; 7 positions match TRBD2. V trimming: 6 bases; J trimming: 7 bases; junction bases outside the gene matches: 12. This CDR3 has 15 amino acids. Germline V gene lookup returns CDR1 MNHEY and CDR2 SVGAGI. The CDR3 coding sequence is TGTGCCAGCAGCCTGGGTAGCGGGCGGAATAATGAGCAGTTCTTC. This sequence encodes CASSLGSGRNNEQFF.

The V and J genes are TRBV10-3 and TRBJ1-1; no clear D gene. Germline CDR1 reads ENHRY; CDR2 reads SYGVKD. V lost 2 bases and J 3 bases, leaving 16 bases between the germline ends. CDR3 length: 16 amino acids. DNA for the CDR3: TGTGCCATCAGTGAGGCCCGACGAGGATTGGACACTGAAGCTTTCTTT. It specifies CAISEARRGLDTEAFF.

The rearrangement links TRBV18 to TRBJ2-7, with a weak D call TRBD1 (5 bases). V lost 6 bases to trimming and J lost 4 bases, with 13 bases between them. The CDR3 totals 13 residues. The germline gives CDR1 KGHSH, CDR2 LQKENI. In DNA form, the CDR3 reads TGTGCCAGCTCCCAGGGTATTGCATACGAGCAGTACTTC. Residues: CASSQGIAYEQYF.

The chain links TRBV3-1 (or the pseudogene TRBV3-2) to TRBJ2-4, with a weak D call TRBD1 (6 bases). Trimming pared 0 bases from V and 13 bases from J, leaving 16 bases between. This CDR3 has 14 residues. Germline V gene data show CDR1 as LGHDT and CDR2 as YNNKEL (reference sequence). CDR3 amino acids: CASSQEGTLKKQYF. The CDR3 DNA follows: TGTGCCAGCAGCCAAGAAGGGACACTAAAAAAGCAGTACTTC.

The rearrangement links TRBV7-2 to TRBJ2-1; the D gene is possibly TRBD2 (5 bases). The CDR3 runs to 16 residues. Per the germline V gene, CDR1 is SGHTA and CDR2 is FQGNSA. Trimming left V 0 bases short and J 10 bases short, with 19 bases between. This CDR3 reads CASSLARTNPTGEQFF. The CDR3 DNA reads TGTGCCAGCAGCTTAGCGCGGACCAACCCCACGGGGGAGCAGTTCTTC.